Listed below are T cell receptor beta chains from one sample, sequenced in a study of radiation and T cells in renal cell carcinoma. Generated by immunoSEQ multiplex PCR, the TCRdb table keeps only in-frame clones and is missing some. The sample contains about 150,000 clones, roughly nine tenths of which appear only once. The sequencing used blood, collected from a patient whose treatment included radiotherapy and nephrectomy. The receptors were sampled from a woman aged 65 to 85 with renal cell carcinoma. CDR3s include the opening cysteine and the closing phenylalanine or tryptophan. D genes are given only for firm matches. For some rows the clone size is stated as once, few or many, or as a class when expanded; others skip it.

v_gene: TRBV28
abundance: -
d_gene: -
j_gene: TRBJ1-6
CDR3aa: CASSSLGGYSPLHF
CDR3nt: TGTGCCAGCAGTTCCTTGGGAGGTTACTCACCCCTCCACTTT

v_gene: TRBV30
abundance: few
d_gene: -
j_gene: TRBJ1-1
CDR3aa: CASPRREEVGAFF
CDR3nt: TGTGCCTCCCCTAGGAGGGAAGAAGTAGGAGCTTTCTTT

v_gene: TRBV4-1
abundance: -
d_gene: -
j_gene: TRBJ2-3
CDR3aa: CASSHQHPTDTQYF
CDR3nt: TGCGCCAGCAGCCACCAGCACCCGACAGATACGCAGTATTTT

v_gene: TRBV7-3
abundance: -
d_gene: -
j_gene: TRBJ2-3
CDR3aa: CASSLLRSTDTQYF
CDR3nt: TGTGCCAGCAGCTTATTGCGGAGCACAGATACGCAGTATTTT

v_gene: TRBV19
abundance: -
d_gene: TRBD1
j_gene: TRBJ1-2
CDR3aa: CATKGQASSNYGYTF
CDR3nt: TGTGCCACAAAAGGACAGGCCTCCTCAAACTATGGCTACACCTTC

v_gene: TRBV4-2
abundance: -
d_gene: -
j_gene: TRBJ1-2
CDR3aa: CASSHSADVYGYTF
CDR3nt: TGTGCCAGCAGCCACTCTGCGGACGTCTATGGCTACACCTTC

v_gene: TRBV7-6
abundance: -
d_gene: TRBD2
j_gene: TRBJ2-3
CDR3aa: CASSLGTSVADTQYF
CDR3nt: TGTGCCAGCAGCCTCGGGACTAGCGTCGCAGATACGCAGTATTTT

v_gene: TRBV6-4
abundance: -
d_gene: -
j_gene: TRBJ1-1
CDR3aa: CASRGAGENTEAFF
CDR3nt: TGTGCCAGCAGGGGGGCAGGAGAGAACACTGAAGCTTTCTTT

v_gene: TRBV4-2
abundance: once
d_gene: -
j_gene: TRBJ2-7
CDR3aa: CASSQVMAAVRSEQYF
CDR3nt: TGTGCCAGCAGCCAAGTAATGGCAGCCGTACGTTCCGAGCAGTACTTC

v_gene: TRBV7-9
abundance: -
d_gene: -
j_gene: TRBJ1-1
CDR3aa: CASSGRQMNTEAFF
CDR3nt: TGTGCCAGCAGCGGCAGACAGATGAACACTGAAGCTTTCTTT